This T cell receptor beta chain was obtained from a study of PD-1 and CTLA-4 blockade in melanoma. A single count supports this clone. Here immunoSEQ multiplex PCR was the method, and the copy in TCRdb shows in-frame clones only, minus some. This table holds around 21,000 clones, approximately 90% found once. Germline values: CDR1 LNHDA, CDR2 SQIVND (reference sequence). The V end was cut by 1 base, the J end by 0 bases, with 8 bases between. This CDR3 has 15 residues. The chain couples TRBV19 to TRBJ2-3, with D unresolved. The clonotype comes from a human donor with melanoma. This specimen was CD8+ T cells from peripheral blood, taken before anti-PD-1 treatment. DNA of the CDR3: TGTGCCAGTAGTATAGTTGGAGATAGCACAGATACGCAGTATTTT. It is translated as CASSIVGDSTDTQYF.